The 14 T cell receptor beta chains listed next were all sequenced from one sample in a study of blood T cell repertoires in COVID-19. Here immunoSEQ multiplex PCR was the method, and the copy in TCRdb shows in-frame clones only, minus some. The table has 35,000 or so clones, 81% seen once. The source material was peripheral blood. These receptors were obtained from an elderly man with active or convalescent COVID-19.

The chain has TRBV7-6 and TRBJ2-5; D is possibly TRBD1 (5 bases). Germline lookup yields CDR1 SGHVS and CDR2 FNYEAQ. V lost 3 bases to trimming and J lost 5 bases, with 16 bases between them. The CDR3 is 15 amino acids. CDR3 DNA: TGTGCCAGCAGCTTCGCAAGTATATCAGGGGAGACCCAGTACTTC. It specifies CASSFASISGETQYF.

Here the CDR3 DNA reads TGTGCCAGCAGCTTAAGGGGCGACAGGGGGACCGGGGAGCTGTTTTTT. Translating gives CASSLRGDRGTGELFF. V and J are TRBV7-3 and TRBJ2-2; 9 bases agree with TRBD1. The V gene end was trimmed by 1 base and the J gene end by 5 bases; junction bases not matched to a gene: 5. The CDR3 loop spans 16 amino acids. The germline CDR1 and CDR2 sequences are SGHTA and FQGTGA.

This chain links TRBV24-1 with TRBJ2-7; 9 bases are shared with TRBD2. The J segment lost 1 base and the V segment lost 12 bases, leaving 9 bases of the junction unmatched. Germline assignment: CDR1 KGHDR and CDR2 SFDVKD. The CDR3 extends over 14 amino acids. The CDR3 spells CAPKSGGPSYEQYF. CDR3 nucleotides: TGTGCCCCAAAGAGCGGGGGGCCGTCCTACGAGCAGTACTTC.

V usage is TRBV5-1 and J usage is TRBJ1-1; 7 bases are shared with TRBD1. This CDR3 is 15 amino acids long. In germline, CDR1 is SGHRS, CDR2 YFSETQ. V lost 4 bases to trimming and J lost 8 bases; unmatched junction nucleotides: 14. The CDR3, as DNA: TGCGCCAGCAGCCCGGACAGGCAGATTGGTCAAGAAGCTTTCTTT. Translation gives CASSPDRQIGQEAFF.

The rearrangement uses TRBV7-8 and TRBJ1-1; TRBD1 is a possible D gene (5 bases). Germline V gives CDR1 SGHVS, CDR2 FQNEAQ. The CDR3 is 12 residues long. Trimming cost V 6 bases and J 3 bases, with 8 bases left between them. The CDR3 coding sequence is TGTGCCAGCAGTTCAGGGTACACTGAAGCTTTCTTT. Amino acids: CASSSGYTEAFF.

This clone was observed a handful of times. This sequence joins TRBV7-3 and TRBJ2-2, with D tentatively TRBD2 (6 bases). This CDR3 is built from 16 residues. The germline V and J ends were trimmed by 4 bases and 6 bases, with 18 bases remaining between them. Germline V gene sequence: CDR1 SGHTA, CDR2 FQGTGA. The CDR3 loop reads CASSSPGTSLPGELFF. The CDR3 DNA follows: TGTGCCAGCAGCTCCCCCGGGACTTCCCTCCCCGGGGAGCTGTTTTTT.

The V gene is TRBV12-2, the J gene TRBJ1-5; the table calls TRBD1, which could not be checked here. TRBV12-2 is recorded as a pseudogene. The CDR3 has 11 residues. The CDR3 loop is CASRLLAPQHF. CDR3 nucleotides: TGTGCAAGTCGCCTCTTGGCGCCCCAGCATTTT.

The chain recombines TRBV27 with TRBJ1-2, with D unresolved. The CDR3 covers 13 residues. Trimming pared 6 bases from V and 0 bases from J, leaving 8 bases between. In germline, CDR1 is MNHEY, CDR2 SMNVEV (reference sequence). DNA of the CDR3: TGTGCCAGCAGCCTACAGCCTAACTATGGCTACACCTTC. This gives the protein CASSLQPNYGYTF.

This clone showed up just once. This chain connects TRBV6-6 to TRBJ2-3; 8 positions match TRBD1. Germline V gene data show CDR1 as MNHNY and CDR2 as SVGAGI (reference sequence). Trimming took 7 bases from V and 1 from J; bases not matched to a gene: 10. There are 16 residues in the CDR3. CDR3 bases: TGTGCCAGCACCACCGGACAGGGTCGGGGCACAGATACGCAGTATTTT. This gives the protein CASTTGQGRGTDTQYF.

The chain carries TRBV3-1 (or the pseudogene TRBV3-2) and TRBJ1-2; 9 bases agree with TRBD1. The CDR3 spans 15 residues. V gave up 4 bases and J gave up 4 bases; unmatched junction bases: 7. Germline V gene lookup returns CDR1 LGHDT and CDR2 YNNKEL (reference sequence). The CDR3 protein is CASSPRQGVGYGYTF. CDR3 coding DNA: TGTGCCAGCAGCCCTCGACAGGGGGTAGGCTATGGCTACACCTTC.

The table lists this clone with a few counts. The chain uses TRBV7-8 and TRBJ2-5; 12 nucleotides agree with TRBD2. The CDR3 length is 18 residues. V gave up 5 bases and J gave up 4 bases; unmatched junction bases: 14. CDR1 is SGHVS, CDR2 FQNEAQ, per germline. The CDR3 DNA is TGTGCCAGCAGCCATCTAGCGGGGGGGCCTCTGGGTAGAGAGACCCAGTACTTC. Protein sequence: CASSHLAGGPLGRETQYF.

This clone was observed once. The chain combines TRBV3-1 (or the pseudogene TRBV3-2) with TRBJ1-2, with 8 bases aligning to TRBD1. The V and J ends lost 3 bases and 1 base, in that order; junction bases with no gene match: 25. The CDR3 is made up of 22 amino acids. The V gene's germline CDR1 is LGHDT and CDR2 YNNKEL (reference sequence). This chain's CDR3 is CASSHTGTGHLGILHDNYGYTF. CDR3 DNA sequence: TGTGCCAGCAGCCACACCGGGACAGGCCACCTCGGAATCCTGCATGATAACTATGGCTACACCTTC.

The CDR3 coding sequence is TGTGCCAGCAGGCCTACTAGCGGGGGGGCCGGGGAGCTGTTTTTT. Amino acids: CASRPTSGGAGELFF. The chain carries TRBV28 and TRBJ2-2; 13 nucleotides match TRBD2. Germline-derived CDR1 and CDR2 are MDHEN and SYDVKM. This CDR3 has 15 residues. The ends lost 6 bases at V and 6 bases at J; junction bases unmatched: 4.

This clone was found once. The chain has TRBV6-5 and TRBJ1-6; D is unclear. The CDR3 is made up of 12 amino acids. Germline CDR1 and CDR2: MNHEY and SVGAGI. V was pared by 5 bases and J by 6 bases, with 5 bases between. The CDR3 loop is CASSNRNSPLHF. The CDR3, as DNA: TGTGCCAGCAGTAATCGTAATTCACCCCTCCACTTT.